This T cell receptor beta chain was found in a study of T cell changes during pregnancy in multiple sclerosis. Germline V lookup: CDR1 SGDLS, CDR2 YYNGEE. The length of the CDR3 is 15 residues. Trimming removed 0 bases at V and 0 bases at J, with 7 bases between. Clones were sequenced by immunoSEQ multiplex PCR, and TCRdb holds only the in-frame ones, with some missing. The sample consists of about 53,000 clones, roughly 90% of them appearing once. The genes are TRBV9 and TRBJ1-3, with D possibly being TRBD1 (5 bases). The clonotype comes from a female donor with multiple sclerosis, enrolled in a pregnancy study. The sequences come from CD8+ T cells from peripheral blood mononuclear cells, collected before pregnancy. The CDR3 DNA is TGTGCCAGCAGCGTAGGTCAGGGCTCTGGAAACACCATATATTTT. It codes for CASSVGQGSGNTIYF.